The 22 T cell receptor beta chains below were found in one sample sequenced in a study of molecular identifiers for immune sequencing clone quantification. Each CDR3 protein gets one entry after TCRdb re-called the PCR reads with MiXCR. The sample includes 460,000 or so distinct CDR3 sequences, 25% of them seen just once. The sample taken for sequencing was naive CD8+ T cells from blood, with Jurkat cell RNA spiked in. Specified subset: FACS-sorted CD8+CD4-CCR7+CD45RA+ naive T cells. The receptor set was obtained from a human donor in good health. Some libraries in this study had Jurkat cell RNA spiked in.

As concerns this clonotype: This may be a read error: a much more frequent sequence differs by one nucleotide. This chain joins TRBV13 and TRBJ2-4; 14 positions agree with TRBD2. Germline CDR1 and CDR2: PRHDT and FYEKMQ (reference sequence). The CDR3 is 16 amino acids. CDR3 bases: TGTGCCAGCAGCTTGGAACTCGAAGGGACTAGCGGGAGAGTGAGCTTC. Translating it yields CASSLELEGTSGRVSF.

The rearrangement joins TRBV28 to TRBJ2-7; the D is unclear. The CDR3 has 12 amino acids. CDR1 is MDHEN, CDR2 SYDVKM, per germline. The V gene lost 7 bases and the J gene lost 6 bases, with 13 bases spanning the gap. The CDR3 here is CASIGPYREQYF. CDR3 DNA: TGTGCCAGCATAGGTCCCTACCGCGAGCAGTACTTC.

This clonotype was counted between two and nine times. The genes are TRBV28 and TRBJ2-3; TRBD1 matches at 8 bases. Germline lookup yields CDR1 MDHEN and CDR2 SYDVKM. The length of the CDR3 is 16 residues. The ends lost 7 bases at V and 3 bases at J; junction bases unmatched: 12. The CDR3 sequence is CASINPRQGATDTQYF. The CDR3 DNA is TGTGCCAGCATCAATCCCCGGCAGGGGGCAACAGATACGCAGTATTTT.

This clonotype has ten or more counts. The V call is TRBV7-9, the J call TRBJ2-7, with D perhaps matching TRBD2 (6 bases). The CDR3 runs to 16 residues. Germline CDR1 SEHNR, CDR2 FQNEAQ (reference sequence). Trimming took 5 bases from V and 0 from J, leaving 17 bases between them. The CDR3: CASSGLGLRSSYEQYF. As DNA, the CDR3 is TGTGCCAGCAGCGGACTCGGACTACGAAGCTCCTACGAGCAGTACTTC.

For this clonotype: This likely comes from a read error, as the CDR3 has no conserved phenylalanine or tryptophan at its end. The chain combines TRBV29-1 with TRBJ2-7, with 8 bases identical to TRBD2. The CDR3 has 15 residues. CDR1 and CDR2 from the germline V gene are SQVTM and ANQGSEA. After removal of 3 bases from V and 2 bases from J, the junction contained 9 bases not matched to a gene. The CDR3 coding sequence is TGCAGCGTTGAGGTTGGCGGGGGGTCGACCTACGAGCAGTACTCC. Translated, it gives CSVEVGGGSTYEQYS.

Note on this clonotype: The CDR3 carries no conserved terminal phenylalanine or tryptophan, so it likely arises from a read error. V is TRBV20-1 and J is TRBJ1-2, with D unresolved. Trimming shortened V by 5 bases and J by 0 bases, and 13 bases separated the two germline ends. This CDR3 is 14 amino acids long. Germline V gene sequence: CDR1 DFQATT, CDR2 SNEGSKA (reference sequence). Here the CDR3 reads CSAVLVGSNYGYTL. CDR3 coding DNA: TGCAGTGCTGTCCTAGTTGGCTCTAACTATGGCTACACCCTC.

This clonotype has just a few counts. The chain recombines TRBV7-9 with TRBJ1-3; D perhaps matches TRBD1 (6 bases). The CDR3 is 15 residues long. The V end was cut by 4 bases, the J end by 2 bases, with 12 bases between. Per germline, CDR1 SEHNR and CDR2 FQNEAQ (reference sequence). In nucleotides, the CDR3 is TGTGCCAGCAGCTCCCTACAGGGACCTGGAAACACCATATATTTT. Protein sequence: CASSSLQGPGNTIYF.

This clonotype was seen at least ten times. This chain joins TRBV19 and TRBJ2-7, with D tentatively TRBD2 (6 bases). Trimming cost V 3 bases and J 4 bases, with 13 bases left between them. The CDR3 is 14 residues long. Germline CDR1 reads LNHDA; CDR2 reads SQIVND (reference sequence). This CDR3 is CASSIRGSQYEQYF. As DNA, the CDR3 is TGTGCCAGTAGTATCCGGGGGAGCCAGTACGAGCAGTACTTC.

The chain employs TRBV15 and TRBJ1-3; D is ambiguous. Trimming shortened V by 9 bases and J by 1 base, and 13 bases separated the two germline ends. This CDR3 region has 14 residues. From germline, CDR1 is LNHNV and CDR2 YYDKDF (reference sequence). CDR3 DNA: TGTGCCACGAAACCCGGGGTGTCTGGAAACACCATATATTTT. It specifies CATKPGVSGNTIYF.

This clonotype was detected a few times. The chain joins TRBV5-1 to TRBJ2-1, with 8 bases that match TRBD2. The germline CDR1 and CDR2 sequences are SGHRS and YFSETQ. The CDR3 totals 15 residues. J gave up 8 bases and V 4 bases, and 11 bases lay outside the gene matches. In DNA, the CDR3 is TGCGCCAGCAGCCCTTGGGGCGGGAGGACAGATGAGCAGTTCTTC. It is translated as CASSPWGGRTDEQFF.

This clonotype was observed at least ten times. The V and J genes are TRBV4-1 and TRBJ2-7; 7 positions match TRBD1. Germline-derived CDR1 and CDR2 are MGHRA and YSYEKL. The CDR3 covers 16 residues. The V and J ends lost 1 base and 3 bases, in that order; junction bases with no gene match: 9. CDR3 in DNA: TGCGCCAGCAGCCAAGTGTCGACAGGGCTGGGCTACGAGCAGTACTTC. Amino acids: CASSQVSTGLGYEQYF.

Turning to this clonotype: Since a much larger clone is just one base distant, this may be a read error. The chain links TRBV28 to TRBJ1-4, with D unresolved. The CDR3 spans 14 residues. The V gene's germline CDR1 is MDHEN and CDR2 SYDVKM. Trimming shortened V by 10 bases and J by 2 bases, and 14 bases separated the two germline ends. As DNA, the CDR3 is TGTGCCACAGGCCCATCCGGGACTAATGAAAAACTGTTTTTT. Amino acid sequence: CATGPSGTNEKLFF.

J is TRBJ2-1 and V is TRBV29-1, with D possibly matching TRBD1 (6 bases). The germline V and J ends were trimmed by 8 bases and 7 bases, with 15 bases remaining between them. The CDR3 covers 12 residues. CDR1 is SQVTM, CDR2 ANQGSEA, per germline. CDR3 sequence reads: CSIKTGLNEQFF. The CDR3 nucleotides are TGCAGCATCAAGACAGGTTTAAATGAGCAGTTCTTC.

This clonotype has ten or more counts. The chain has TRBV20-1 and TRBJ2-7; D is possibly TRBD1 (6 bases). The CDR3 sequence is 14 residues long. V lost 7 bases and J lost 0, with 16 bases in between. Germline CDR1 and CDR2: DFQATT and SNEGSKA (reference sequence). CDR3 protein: CSVPLEGDSYEQYF. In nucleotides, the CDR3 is TGCAGTGTTCCGTTAGAGGGGGACTCCTACGAGCAGTACTTC.

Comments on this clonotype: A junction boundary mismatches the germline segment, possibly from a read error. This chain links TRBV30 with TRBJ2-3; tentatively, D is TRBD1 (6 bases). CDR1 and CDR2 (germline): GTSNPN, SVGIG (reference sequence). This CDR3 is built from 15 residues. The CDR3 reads CAWSLDGGPTDTQFF. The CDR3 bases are TGCGCCTGGAGTCTAGATGGGGGCCCCACAGATACGCAGTTTTTT.

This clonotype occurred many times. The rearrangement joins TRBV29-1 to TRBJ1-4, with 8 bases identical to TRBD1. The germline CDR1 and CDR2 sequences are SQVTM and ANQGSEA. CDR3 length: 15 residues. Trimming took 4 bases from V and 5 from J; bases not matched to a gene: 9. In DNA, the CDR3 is TGCAGCGTTGGAACCTTGGACAGGGAGAATGAAAAACTGTTTTTT. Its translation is CSVGTLDRENEKLFF.

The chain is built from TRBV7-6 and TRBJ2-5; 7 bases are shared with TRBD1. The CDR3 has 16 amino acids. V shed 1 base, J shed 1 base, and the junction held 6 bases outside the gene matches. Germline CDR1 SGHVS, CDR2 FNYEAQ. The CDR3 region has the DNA TGTGCCAGCAGCTTAGGACCAGGGGGTTCCCAAGAGACCCAGTACTTC. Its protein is CASSLGPGGSQETQYF.

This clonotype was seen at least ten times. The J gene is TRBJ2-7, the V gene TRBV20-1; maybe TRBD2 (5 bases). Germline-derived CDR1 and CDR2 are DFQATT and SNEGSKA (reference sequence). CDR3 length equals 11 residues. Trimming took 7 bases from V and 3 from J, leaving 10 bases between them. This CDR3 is CSGLEGYEQYF. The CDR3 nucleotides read TGCAGTGGCCTCGAGGGCTACGAGCAGTACTTC.

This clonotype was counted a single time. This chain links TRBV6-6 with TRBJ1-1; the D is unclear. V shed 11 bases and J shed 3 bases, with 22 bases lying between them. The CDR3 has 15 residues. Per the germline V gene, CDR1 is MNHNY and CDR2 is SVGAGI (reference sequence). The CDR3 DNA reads TGTGCCGGCGGTTGCTCTCCCGATGTGGACACTGAAGCTTTCTTT. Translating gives CAGGCSPDVDTEAFF.

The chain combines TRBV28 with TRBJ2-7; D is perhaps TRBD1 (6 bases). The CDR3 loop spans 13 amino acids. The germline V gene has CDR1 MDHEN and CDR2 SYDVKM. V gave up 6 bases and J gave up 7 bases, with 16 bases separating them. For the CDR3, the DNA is TGTGCCAGCAGCCCACCTCAGGGGAGTGAGCAGTACTTC. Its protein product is CASSPPQGSEQYF.

The CDR3, as DNA: TGCGCCAGCAGCCAAGAGCGCGCGGTGTCAGTTGGGGGTCCCGAGCAGTACTTC. It yields the protein CASSQERAVSVGGPEQYF. The chain joins TRBV4-3 to TRBJ2-7, with D tentatively TRBD1 or TRBD2 (5 bases each). The CDR3 is 18 residues long. Between the trimmed V and J ends, which lost 0 bases and 6 bases, there was a span of 24 bases. Germline values: CDR1 LGHNA, CDR2 YSLEER.

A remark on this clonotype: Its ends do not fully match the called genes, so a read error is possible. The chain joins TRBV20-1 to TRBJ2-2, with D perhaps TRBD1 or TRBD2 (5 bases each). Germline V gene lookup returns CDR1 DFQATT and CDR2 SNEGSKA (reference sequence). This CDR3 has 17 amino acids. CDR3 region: CSARDRDGLKLAGALFF. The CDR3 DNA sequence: TGCAGTGCTAGAGATCGGGACGGGTTGAAACTTGCCGGGGCGCTGTTTTTT.